The 28 T cell receptor beta chains reported below all come from one sample, sequenced in a study of blood T cell repertoires in COVID-19. The assay was immunoSEQ multiplex PCR, and TCRdb's table has in-frame clones only and misses some. The sample has roughly 100,000 clones, 84% seen once. Sequenced sample: peripheral blood. The source of these receptors is a human donor in a cohort sampled during active or convalescent COVID-19.

This clone has a handful of counts. V and J are TRBV7-6 and TRBJ1-5, with D perhaps matching TRBD1 (5 bases). V was trimmed by 5 bases and J by 6 bases, leaving 20 bases between them. This CDR3 is built from 16 residues. Germline V gives CDR1 SGHVS, CDR2 FNYEAQ. The CDR3 protein is CASSRGDGGDSQPQHF. CDR3 coding DNA: TGTGCCAGCAGCCGCGGCGATGGGGGGGATAGTCAGCCCCAGCATTTT.

The table lists this clone with a count of one. This sequence joins TRBV2 and TRBJ2-1; D perhaps matches TRBD2 (5 bases). Trimming removed 7 bases at V and 2 bases at J, with 12 bases between. This CDR3 spans 14 amino acids. Germline assignment: CDR1 SNHLY and CDR2 FYNNEI. For the CDR3, the DNA is TGTGCCAGCAACGACTACAGAACCTACAATGAGCAGTTCTTC. Its protein is CASNDYRTYNEQFF.

J is TRBJ2-5 and V is TRBV19; TRBD1 matches at 8 bases. Per the germline V gene, CDR1 is LNHDA and CDR2 is SQIVND (reference sequence). This CDR3 comprises 15 residues. Trimming took 1 base from V and 5 from J; bases not matched to a gene: 6. This CDR3 is CASSIARTGSETQYF. CDR3 sequence (DNA): TGTGCCAGTAGTATAGCGCGGACAGGGTCCGAGACCCAGTACTTC.

This chain connects TRBV12-3 or TRBV12-4 to TRBJ1-2; D unresolved. The CDR3 consists of 13 residues. Trimming stripped 6 bases from V and 7 bases from J, with 15 bases between. CDR3 sequence: CASRLRELSGYTF. CDR3 sequence (DNA): TGTGCCAGCAGACTCCGGGAGTTAAGTGGCTACACCTTC.

This CDR3 reads CASSQKPVEQYF. CDR3 coding DNA: TGTGCCAGCAGTCAGAAACCAGTCGAGCAGTACTTC. The J gene is TRBJ2-7, the V gene TRBV27; D is unresolved. Per germline, CDR1 MNHEY and CDR2 SMNVEV (reference sequence). The CDR3 is 12 amino acids. The germline V and J ends were trimmed by 5 bases and 6 bases, with 11 bases remaining between them.

V gene TRBV18 combines with J gene TRBJ1-6; TRBD1 agrees at 8 bases. This CDR3 is 19 amino acids long. With 2 bases clipped from V and 0 bases from J, the junction kept 9 bases outside the gene matches. Looked up from germline, CDR1 is KGHSH and CDR2 is LQKENI. The CDR3: CASSPDYRGMSSYNSPLHF. The CDR3 bases are TGTGCCAGCTCACCAGATTACAGGGGGATGAGCTCCTATAATTCACCCCTCCACTTT.

V is TRBV6-1 and J is TRBJ2-2; D is possibly TRBD2 (5 bases). The V end was cut by 4 bases, the J end by 4 bases, with 16 bases between. The length of the CDR3 is 16 residues. From germline, CDR1 is MNHNS and CDR2 SASEGT. The CDR3 nucleotides read TGTGCCAGCAGTGTGGGTCGGGGTATTGGCACCGGGGAGCTGTTTTTT. This encodes CASSVGRGIGTGELFF.

The chain recombines TRBV9 with TRBJ2-2; 11 bases line up with TRBD1. CDR1 and CDR2 (germline): SGDLS, YYNGEE. The CDR3 covers 17 residues. The ends lost 3 bases at V and 0 bases at J; junction bases unmatched: 4. CDR3 DNA sequence: TGTGCCAGCAGCGCCCCGGGACAGGGGGCGAACACCGGGGAGCTGTTTTTT. The encoded protein is CASSAPGQGANTGELFF.

The V and J genes are TRBV4-2 and TRBJ2-2; D ambiguous. The germline CDR1 and CDR2 sequences are LGHNA and YNFKEQ. This CDR3 has 16 residues. V was cut by 1 base and J by 4 bases, with 13 bases left in between. For the CDR3, the DNA is TGTGCCAGCAGCCAAGTTGGAGTCGGCGGCACCGGGGAGCTGTTTTTT. Protein: CASSQVGVGGTGELFF.

The CDR3, as DNA: TGTGCCAGCAGCGGTGCAGGGGGCCCTGGTGAAAAACTGTTTTTT. Translation: CASSGAGGPGEKLFF. This sequence joins TRBV7-9 and TRBJ1-4, with 8 nucleotides matching TRBD1. CDR3 length: 15 amino acids. CDR1 and CDR2 (germline): SEHNR, FQNEAQ (reference sequence). Germline trimming cut 5 bases from V and 7 bases from J; bases unmatched to any gene: 9.

The CDR3 DNA sequence: TGTGCCAGTAACGGGGGGCTTGCTGAAGCTTTCTTT. It yields the protein CASNGGLAEAFF. This chain connects TRBV19 to TRBJ1-1, with a weak D call TRBD1 (6 bases). Trimming cost V 7 bases and J 6 bases, with 12 bases left between them. Looked up from germline, CDR1 is LNHDA and CDR2 is SQIVND (reference sequence). CDR3 size: 12 residues.

The rearrangement links TRBV11-3 to TRBJ2-1, with TRBD1 matching over 7 bases. This CDR3 is built from 15 residues. With V trimmed by 2 bases and J by 1 base, 2 bases remained unmatched. Germline values: CDR1 SGHNT, CDR2 YENEEA. The CDR3 is CASSLRGQSYNEQFF. DNA of the CDR3: TGTGCCAGCAGCTTAAGGGGGCAATCCTACAATGAGCAGTTCTTC.

The V and J genes are TRBV19 and TRBJ1-2; D is unresolved. Germline CDR1 and CDR2: LNHDA and SQIVND (reference sequence). Between the trimmed V and J ends, which lost 3 bases and 0 bases, there was a span of 11 bases. The CDR3 consists of 15 residues. CDR3 nucleotides: TGTGCCAGTAGTATCAAGGAGGGCCCTAACTATGGCTACACCTTC. It encodes CASSIKEGPNYGYTF.

V usage is TRBV15 and J usage is TRBJ2-3; 9 bases line up with TRBD2. Germline loops: CDR1 LNHNV, CDR2 YYDKDF (reference sequence). This CDR3 has 15 residues. Unmatched junction bases numbered 4, after V lost 4 bases and J lost 2 bases. CDR3 sequence reads: CATSTLAGATDTQYF. The CDR3 DNA reads as TGTGCCACCAGCACTTTAGCGGGGGCCACAGATACGCAGTATTTT. Full variable domain (rest looked up from reference TRBV15 and TRBJ2-3): DAMVIQNPRYQVTQFGKPVTLSCSQTLNHNVMYWYQQKSSQAPKLLFHYYDKDFNNEADTPDNFQSRRPNTSFCFLDIRSPGLGDTAMYLCATSTLAGATDTQYFGPGTRLTVL.

The CDR3 sequence: CASSFSRAGDQPQHF. In nucleotides, the CDR3 is TGTGCCAGCAGTTTTTCCAGGGCAGGGGATCAGCCCCAGCATTTT. The rearrangement uses TRBV6-5 and TRBJ1-5; D might be TRBD1 (6 bases). Trimming took 4 bases from V and 5 from J, leaving 15 bases between them. Germline V CDR1 and CDR2: MNHEY, SVGAGI. CDR3 size: 15 residues.

The genes are TRBV2 and TRBJ1-2; possibly TRBD1 for D (5 bases). The CDR3 is made up of 12 amino acids. Germline CDR1 reads SNHLY; CDR2 reads FYNNEI. The V end was cut by 5 bases, the J end by 4 bases, with 8 bases between. The DNA for the CDR3 is TGTGCCAGCAGTCGACAGATCTATGGCTACACCTTC. It yields the protein CASSRQIYGYTF.

The genes are TRBV5-1 and TRBJ2-7, with a weak D call TRBD1 (5 bases). The CDR3 has 14 amino acids. The V gene's germline CDR1 is SGHRS and CDR2 YFSETQ. V was pared by 5 bases and J by 1 base, with 13 bases between. Here the CDR3 DNA reads TGCGCCAGCAGGCTGGAAGGGGATTCCTACGAGCAGTACTTC. As protein: CASRLEGDSYEQYF. Filled out from reference TRBV5-1 and TRBJ2-7, the complete variable domain reads KAGVTQTPRYLIKTRGQQVTLSCSPISGHRSVSWYQQTPGQGLQFLFEYFSETQRNKGNFPGRFSGRQFSNSRSEMNVSTLELGDSALYLCASRLEGDSYEQYFGPGTRLTVT.

The rearrangement links TRBV12-3 or TRBV12-4 to TRBJ2-5; 7 bases align to TRBD2. V dropped 3 bases and J dropped 4; count of bases not matched to a gene: 2. The length of the CDR3 is 13 residues. CDR3 region: CASSFERGETQYF. The CDR3 bases are TGTGCCAGCAGTTTTGAGCGGGGAGAGACCCAGTACTTC.

The gene calls are TRBV29-1 and TRBJ2-7; TRBD1 matches 9 bases. CDR3 length: 15 amino acids. From germline, CDR1 is SQVTM and CDR2 ANQGSEA. V was pared by 4 bases and J by 1 base, with 8 bases of the junction left unmatched. The CDR3 here is CSVASDRGISYEQYF. CDR3 nucleotides: TGCAGCGTTGCTTCTGACAGGGGGATTTCCTACGAGCAGTACTTC.

The chain uses TRBV18 and TRBJ1-1; D is possibly TRBD1 (5 bases). The CDR3 is 16 residues long. CDR1 is KGHSH and CDR2 is LQKENI in the germline V gene. V lost 4 bases to trimming and J lost 5 bases, with 20 bases between them. CDR3 region: CASSLSYTDPGTEAFF. The CDR3 region has the DNA TGTGCCAGCTCACTTTCCTACACGGACCCAGGGACTGAAGCTTTCTTT.

The chain links TRBV3-1 (or the pseudogene TRBV3-2) to TRBJ2-1; 8 bases fit TRBD1. From germline, CDR1 is LGHDT and CDR2 YNNKEL (reference sequence). The junction had 7 bases not matched to a gene; V was cut back by 4 bases and J by 2 bases. This CDR3 spans 16 amino acids. The CDR3 region is CASSRQGALTYNEQFF. In DNA, the CDR3 is TGTGCCAGCAGCCGCCAGGGGGCTTTGACCTACAATGAGCAGTTCTTC.

The rearrangement uses TRBV7-2 and TRBJ1-4; D remains unclear. The CDR3 totals 13 residues. The germline V gene has CDR1 SGHTA and CDR2 FQGNSA. Trimming took off 8 bases at V and 8 bases at J, with 15 bases between the two ends. The CDR3 region is CASGNGVEEKLFF. Written as DNA, the CDR3 is TGTGCCAGCGGAAACGGGGTAGAGGAAAAACTGTTTTTT.

The V and J genes are TRBV10-3 and TRBJ1-2, with unresolved D. The V end was cut by 4 bases, the J end by 8 bases, with 14 bases between. CDR3 length equals 13 residues. CDR1 is ENHRY, CDR2 SYGVKD, per germline. The CDR3 sequence: CAISGWSDNGYTF. The CDR3 DNA follows: TGTGCCATCAGTGGGTGGTCTGACAACGGCTACACCTTC.

The chain employs TRBV4-1 and TRBJ2-7; TRBD2 matches at 12 bases. This CDR3 has 16 amino acids. After removal of 3 bases from V and 4 bases from J, the junction contained 7 bases not matched to a gene. The V gene's germline CDR1 is MGHRA and CDR2 YSYEKL. The CDR3 loop reads CASSHQTSGGGYEQYF. The CDR3 coding sequence is TGCGCCAGCAGCCACCAGACTAGCGGGGGAGGTTACGAGCAGTACTTC.

The chain employs TRBV15 and TRBJ2-1; 9 nucleotides agree with TRBD2. The CDR3 runs 16 residues. The trim removed 4 bases at V and 5 bases at J, leaving 9 bases unmatched. CDR1 is LNHNV and CDR2 is YYDKDF in the germline V gene (reference sequence). The chain's CDR3 is CATSTRRGGSDNEQFF. The DNA of the CDR3 is TGTGCCACCAGCACCCGGCGGGGGGGCTCGGACAATGAGCAGTTCTTC.

The chain employs TRBV12-3 or TRBV12-4 and TRBJ1-1, with TRBD1 matching over 11 bases. V shed 5 bases, J shed 12 bases, and the junction held 5 bases outside the gene matches. The CDR3 length is 12 residues. The CDR3, as DNA: TGTGCCAGCAGTCCCCGGGACAGGGGGACTTTCTTT. Protein sequence: CASSPRDRGTFF.

The chain couples TRBV9 to TRBJ2-7; 7 bases match TRBD2. Losses at the gene ends were 4 bases for V and 2 bases for J; bases not matched to a gene: 18. The CDR3 length is 18 residues. The germline CDR1 and CDR2 sequences are SGDLS and YYNGEE. The CDR3, as DNA: TGTGCCAGCAGCCCACACCGGGAGGCGGAGCGGGTCCCCTACGAGCAGTACTTC. Its protein product is CASSPHREAERVPYEQYF.

The chain employs TRBV6-2 or TRBV6-3 and TRBJ2-2, with a possible D match to TRBD2 (6 bases). Trimming took 2 bases from V and 8 from J, leaving 15 bases between them. The germline V gene encodes CDR1 MNHEY and CDR2 SVGEGT. The CDR3 consists of 15 residues. CDR3 nucleotides: TGTGCCAGCAGTTACGTGGCGGGGCGGAGGGGGGAGCTGTTTTTT. This codes for CASSYVAGRRGELFF.